The clone carrying this T cell receptor beta chain was counted a few times. This entry comes from a study of T cells in Graves' hyperthyroidism and ophthalmopathy. CDR1 LNHDA and CDR2 SQIVND come from the germline V gene (reference sequence). The CDR3 has 15 amino acids. Germline trimming cut 4 bases from V and 1 base from J; bases unmatched to any gene: 4. The TCR beta CDR3 regions underwent amplification using RNA transcripts as the source. A set of HTBI primers served as the primers for a first-round RT-PCR of the TCR CDR3. TCRdb analysed the multiplex PCR reads with MiXCR anew, one entry per CDR3 protein. The sample consists of more than 150,000 distinct CDR3 sequences, about a sixth of them appearing once. The definition of stable Graves' hyperthyroidism was no ophthalmopathy progression within 18 months.

This chain uses TRBV19 with TRBJ2-1, with TRBD2 matching over 7 bases. Sequences were obtained from blood. The TCR was taken from a woman between 50 and 59 years old with Graves' hyperthyroidism. CDR3 sequence: CASSKGGGSYNEQFF. The DNA for the CDR3 is TGTGCCAGTAGTAAGGGCGGGGGATCCTACAATGAGCAGTTCTTC.